Listed here is a single TCR beta chain. Its antigen is as yet unknown. The source of the sample is a study of T cells in localized non-small cell lung cancer. Study observations and caveats: Detection in adjacent lung was observed for a median around 55 of the top 100 tumor clones.

The method was immunoSEQ multiplex PCR; TCRdb's version includes in-frame clones alone and lacks a portion of them. The table includes 10,000 to 15,000 clones, over 65% detected once. Germline V gene sequence: CDR1 MRHNA, CDR2 SNTAGT. There are 12 residues in the CDR3. The V end was cut by 0 bases, the J end by 11 bases, with 7 bases between. The starting material was peripheral blood, obtained before any cancer treatment. This TCR was sampled from an older male donor with stage I lung adenocarcinoma. The V gene is TRBV6-4, the J gene TRBJ2-2; no definite D call. The CDR3 nucleotides read TGTGCCAGCAGTGACTCAGGGTTAGAGCTGTTTTTT. Translated, it gives CASSDSGLELFF.